The present T cell receptor beta chain was sequenced within a study of T cell repertoires in cytomegalovirus infection. Findings of the study overall: Across the ex vivo response, the dominant clonotypes were HLA-C-restricted CMV-specific TCR beta clonotypes. Summed frequency of public TCR beta families distinguished CMV carriers with the relevant HLA.

On this clonotype itself: Its antigen is currently unknown.

J lost 6 bases, V lost 5 bases, and 13 bases had no gene match. The length of the CDR3 is 16 residues. CDR1 is SEHNR and CDR2 is FQNEAQ in the germline V gene (reference sequence). MiXCR was run by TCRdb on the reads, yielding one entry per CDR3 protein. The sample records under 600,000 distinct CDR3 sequences, 15% to 20% being singletons. The clonotype comes from a human donor in good health (CMV status not recorded). Some clones in this sample may be carry-over from other donors' samples. The sequenced material came from CD8+ T cells from PBMCs. The genes are TRBV7-9 and TRBJ2-7; 10 positions agree with TRBD1. The CDR3 here is CASSEGTGVPWGEQYF. The DNA for the CDR3 is TGTGCCAGCAGCGAAGGGACAGGGGTCCCCTGGGGCGAGCAGTACTTC. Full variable domain (remainder filled in from reference TRBV7-9 and TRBJ2-7): DTGVSQNPRHKITKRGQNVTFRCDPISEHNRLYWYRQTLGQGPEFLTYFQNEAQLEKSRLLSDRFSAERPKGSFSTLEIQRTEQGDSAMYLCASSEGTGVPWGEQYFGPGTRLTVT.